This TCR beta chain emerged from a study of early T cells in non-severe SARS-CoV-2 infection. Turning to the study itself: Bulk RNA from unsorted whole blood was sequenced; chains were unpaired. The study, taken as a whole, reports: Private and CD4 specificities were missed by VDJdb matching, which favored anti-spike CD8 responses.

Individually, cDNA molecules had unique molecular identifiers attached to them. TCRdb ran MiXCR on the 5' RACE reads and lists one entry per CDR3 protein. Here the sample spans tens of thousands of distinct CDR3 sequences, roughly an eighth being singletons. Note on this clonotype: What it binds is not known.

Trimming took 8 bases from V and 2 from J, leaving 4 bases between them. The CDR3 runs 12 residues. Germline V lookup: CDR1 SGHTA, CDR2 FQGNSA. The chain couples TRBV7-2 to TRBJ2-6; D ambiguous. Sequencing was done on a sample of whole blood. The sequence was obtained from an adult who was a healthcare worker with PCR-confirmed SARS-CoV-2 infection or an uninfected control (not recorded which). CDR3: CASATGANVLTF. The CDR3 DNA sequence: TGTGCCAGCGCGACTGGGGCCAACGTCCTGACTTTC.